These 20 T cell receptor beta chains share one sample of origin, sequenced in a study of shared clonotypes between healthy human individuals. Here immunoSEQ multiplex PCR was the method, and the copy in TCRdb shows in-frame clones only, minus some. The sample shows approximately 700,000 clones, around 73% of them seen only once. Sequenced sample: memory CD4+ T cells sorted from blood. Described subset: CD45RA-negative fraction. All receptors come from a woman aged 25 to 39 in good health.

The chain recombines TRBV6-1 with TRBJ1-1; weak D call: TRBD1 (6 bases). Trimming stripped 0 bases from V and 4 bases from J, with 12 bases between. The germline CDR1 and CDR2 sequences are MNHNS and SASEGT. The CDR3 extends over 15 amino acids. The CDR3 sequence is CASSEAAGGGTEAFF. CDR3 in DNA: TGTGCCAGCAGTGAAGCGGCCGGGGGCGGCACTGAAGCTTTCTTT.

This chain uses TRBV4-2 with TRBJ2-1; TRBD1 aligns across 8 bases. V lost 0 bases to trimming and J lost 9 bases; unmatched junction nucleotides: 1. CDR1 and CDR2 (germline): LGHNA, YNFKEQ. The CDR3 length is 13 residues. The CDR3 coding sequence is TGTGCCAGCAGCCAAGAAACAGGGGGTGAGCAGTTCTTC. It encodes CASSQETGGEQFF.

The chain is built from TRBV5-1 and TRBJ2-1; the match to TRBD2 covers 7 bases. Trimming took 2 bases from V and 4 from J; bases not matched to a gene: 6. Looked up from germline, CDR1 is SGHRS and CDR2 is YFSETQ. CDR3 size: 15 residues. In DNA form, the CDR3 reads TGCGCCAGCAGCTTTAGTCTAGCGGATTACAATGAGCAGTTCTTC. Translation gives CASSFSLADYNEQFF.

The chain joins TRBV4-1 to TRBJ2-3; unclear D gene. Germline V gene data show CDR1 as MGHRA and CDR2 as YSYEKL. The germline V and J ends were trimmed by 1 base and 2 bases, with 16 bases remaining between them. The CDR3 covers 17 residues. CDR3: CASSQGRLLHSTDTQYF. The CDR3 DNA follows: TGCGCCAGCAGCCAAGGAAGGCTCCTGCACTCCACAGATACGCAGTATTTT.

This chain joins TRBV29-1 and TRBJ2-1; 8 nucleotides line up with TRBD1. Trimming took 3 bases from V and 6 from J; bases not matched to a gene: 4. The CDR3 extends over 13 amino acids. From germline, CDR1 is SQVTM and CDR2 ANQGSEA. In DNA form, the CDR3 reads TGCAGCGTTGACAGGGGGCAAGGCAATGAGCAGTTCTTC. This gives the protein CSVDRGQGNEQFF.

This chain uses TRBV4-1 with TRBJ1-4; 8 positions agree with TRBD1. With V trimmed by 1 base and J by 6 bases, 4 bases remained unmatched. The germline CDR1 and CDR2 sequences are MGHRA and YSYEKL. The CDR3 totals 15 residues. The CDR3 nucleotides read TGCGCCAGCAGCCAAGGGCCAGGGGGCGATGAAAAACTGTTTTTT. It codes for CASSQGPGGDEKLFF.

The chain is built from TRBV19 and TRBJ2-4, with TRBD1 as a possible D gene (6 bases). The CDR3 has 13 residues. Trimming shortened V by 10 bases and J by 0 bases, and 10 bases separated the two germline ends. Germline V gene data show CDR1 as LNHDA and CDR2 as SQIVND (reference sequence). The CDR3 sequence is CATWDIAKNIQYF. DNA of the CDR3: TGTGCCACCTGGGACATAGCCAAAAACATTCAGTACTTC.

The genes are TRBV6-1 and TRBJ2-2; TRBD1 is a possible D gene (7 bases). The V end was cut by 10 bases, the J end by 7 bases, with 22 bases between. Germline V gene lookup returns CDR1 MNHNS and CDR2 SASEGT. The CDR3 has 15 amino acids. The CDR3 loop reads CATQRRAGGNGELFF. For the CDR3, the DNA is TGTGCCACCCAAAGGAGGGCAGGGGGTAACGGGGAGCTGTTTTTT.

This clone turned up a few times. The chain links TRBV6-5 to TRBJ2-5; D perhaps matches TRBD2 (5 bases). In germline, CDR1 is MNHEY, CDR2 SVGAGI. Trimming pared 2 bases from V and 9 bases from J, leaving 10 bases between. The CDR3 is 12 amino acids. The CDR3 region has the DNA TGTGCCAGCAGTTACCGCCTCGGGGCCCAGTACTTC. Its translation: CASSYRLGAQYF.

The CDR3 loop reads CASKEPVIVSNQPQHF. CDR3 bases: TGTGCCAGCAAAGAACCGGTGATAGTTAGCAATCAGCCCCAGCATTTT. J is TRBJ1-5 and V is TRBV25-1; D is uncertain. Trimming stripped 7 bases from V and 0 bases from J, with 16 bases between. This CDR3 contains 16 residues. Germline V gene data show CDR1 as MGHDK and CDR2 as SYGVNS.

Of note for this clone: This CDR3 is also generated by other DNA sequences in the sample. V usage is TRBV30 and J usage is TRBJ1-6, with D unresolved. CDR1 GTSNPN and CDR2 SVGIG come from the germline V gene (reference sequence). V gave up 0 bases and J gave up 6 bases, with 6 bases separating them. The CDR3 runs 13 residues. Here the CDR3 reads CAWSVRANSPLHF. The CDR3 region has the DNA TGTGCCTGGAGTGTGCGGGCTAATTCACCCCTCCACTTT.

The sample holds one count of this clone. V usage is TRBV28 and J usage is TRBJ2-2; D gene ambiguous. The V gene's germline CDR1 is MDHEN and CDR2 SYDVKM. There are 15 residues in the CDR3. Trimming removed 5 bases from V and 3 bases from J, with 13 bases in between. This chain's CDR3 is CASSDVSDYTGELFF. The CDR3 DNA follows: TGTGCCAGCAGTGACGTCAGCGATTACACCGGGGAGCTGTTTTTT.

The table lists this clone with a few counts. V and J are TRBV27 and TRBJ2-5; 7 positions match TRBD2. V shed 5 bases and J 5 bases; nucleotides not matched to a gene: 11. Germline lookup yields CDR1 MNHEY and CDR2 SMNVEV (reference sequence). This CDR3 comprises 15 residues. The CDR3 reads CASSPSPGGWETQYF. For the CDR3, the DNA is TGTGCCAGCAGTCCATCCCCGGGGGGATGGGAGACCCAGTACTTC.

The gene calls are TRBV2 and TRBJ2-3, with 13 bases identical to TRBD2. From germline, CDR1 is SNHLY and CDR2 FYNNEI. V trimming: 3 bases; J trimming: 6 bases; junction bases outside the gene matches: 9. This CDR3 is built from 17 residues. DNA for the CDR3: TGTGCCAGCAGTGAGGCCACTAGCGGGAGGGCCCGGGATACGCAGTATTTT. Its protein is CASSEATSGRARDTQYF. Variable domain in full (rest from reference TRBV2 and TRBJ2-3): EPEVTQTPSHQVTQMGQEVILRCVPISNHLYFYWYRQILGQKVEFLVSFYNNEISEKSEIFDDQFSVERPDGSNFTLKIRSTKLEDSAMYFCASSEATSGRARDTQYFGPGTRLTVL.

Note on this clone: Other DNA sequences from this sample encode an identical CDR3 as well. The chain combines TRBV7-8 with TRBJ1-3; D is possibly TRBD1 (5 bases). The germline V gene encodes CDR1 SGHVS and CDR2 FQNEAQ. V shed 5 bases and J shed 3 bases, with 11 bases lying between them. This CDR3 is 14 amino acids long. The CDR3 DNA reads TGTGCCAGCAGCCCCCAGGGTTTTGGAAACACCATATATTTT. Its translation is CASSPQGFGNTIYF.

This chain connects TRBV19 to TRBJ2-5, with 9 nucleotides matching TRBD2. CDR1 LNHDA and CDR2 SQIVND come from the germline V gene (reference sequence). This CDR3 contains 18 residues. J lost 3 bases, V lost 5 bases, and 16 bases had no gene match. CDR3 sequence reads: CASSPRHSGSFGKETQYF. Here the CDR3 DNA reads TGTGCCAGTAGTCCACGTCATAGCGGGAGCTTCGGTAAAGAGACCCAGTACTTC.

In the case of this clone: The same CDR3 is also encoded by other DNA sequences in this sample. CDR3 nucleotides: TGTGCCAGCAGCTTTTCCGGGGGCCAAGAGACCCAGTACTTC. Protein product: CASSFSGGQETQYF. This chain connects TRBV5-4 to TRBJ2-5; a weak D match, TRBD2 (6 bases). CDR1 is SGHNT, CDR2 YYREEE, per germline (reference sequence). The CDR3 spans 14 residues. Trimming took off 2 bases at V and 1 base at J, with 9 bases between the two ends.

CDR3 residues: CASVYELNTEAFF. The CDR3 nucleotides are TGTGCCAGCGTCTATGAGTTAAACACTGAAGCTTTCTTT. The chain has TRBV2 and TRBJ1-1; no reliable D call. Trimming removed 8 bases from V and 2 bases from J, with 12 bases in between. CDR1 is SNHLY and CDR2 is FYNNEI in the germline V gene. The CDR3 has 13 residues. Full variable domain (remainder filled in from reference TRBV2 and TRBJ1-1): EPEVTQTPSHQVTQMGQEVILRCVPISNHLYFYWYRQILGQKVEFLVSFYNNEISEKSEIFDDQFSVERPDGSNFTLKIRSTKLEDSAMYFCASVYELNTEAFFGQGTRLTVV.

The chain is built from TRBV5-1 and TRBJ2-4, with D perhaps matching TRBD2 (6 bases). Per germline, CDR1 SGHRS and CDR2 YFSETQ. This CDR3 region has 15 residues. Trimming shortened V by 2 bases and J by 0 bases, and 9 bases separated the two germline ends. This chain's CDR3 is CASSFTAGAKNIQYF. The DNA for the CDR3 is TGCGCCAGCAGCTTCACAGCGGGAGCCAAAAACATTCAGTACTTC.

This clone appeared a single time. The DNA of the CDR3 is TGTGCCAGTAGTAGCCCCGGGACAGGACTCTACAATGAGCAGTTCTTC. Protein product: CASSSPGTGLYNEQFF. The rearrangement links TRBV19 to TRBJ2-1, with 8 bases that match TRBD1. The CDR3 sequence is 16 residues long. The junction had 8 bases not matched to a gene; V was cut back by 4 bases and J by 3 bases. Germline lookup yields CDR1 LNHDA and CDR2 SQIVND (reference sequence).